A single sample is the source of the 26 T cell receptor beta chains below, sequenced in a study of blood T cells in healthy people across ages. A second PCR, run for about 7 to 11 cycles, used a sample-barcoded 5' primer plus a J-beta primer mix. MiXCR, run by TCRdb on the 5' RACE reads, gives a single entry per CDR3 protein. The sample has approximately 1.5 million distinct CDR3 sequences, roughly 43% seen once. Sample: blood. The receptors derive from a woman aged 18-35 years in good health.

The chain uses TRBV2 and TRBJ2-3; D is perhaps TRBD2 (6 bases). CDR3 size: 15 residues. Trimming took 7 bases from V and 0 from J, leaving 14 bases between them. Germline V gene data show CDR1 as SNHLY and CDR2 as FYNNEI. This CDR3 reads CASKAGSGSTDTQYF. In nucleotides, the CDR3 is TGTGCCAGCAAAGCGGGTTCTGGGAGCACAGATACGCAGTATTTT.

The chain carries TRBV20-1 and TRBJ2-2, with TRBD2 matching 9 bases. Germline lookup yields CDR1 DFQATT and CDR2 SNEGSKA (reference sequence). This CDR3 comprises 16 residues. Losses at the gene ends were 5 bases for V and 4 bases for J; bases not matched to a gene: 11. CDR3 protein: CSALGRGTSITGELFF. The CDR3, as DNA: TGCAGTGCTCTAGGGAGAGGGACTAGCATCACCGGGGAGCTGTTTTTT.

V usage is TRBV6-6 and J usage is TRBJ1-2; no reliable D call. Trimming pared 2 bases from V and 6 bases from J, leaving 10 bases between. There are 13 residues in the CDR3. Germline-derived CDR1 and CDR2 are MNHNY and SVGAGI (reference sequence). The CDR3 spells CASSYRSDHGYTF. CDR3 DNA sequence: TGTGCCAGCAGTTACAGATCCGACCATGGCTACACCTTC.

This rearrangement joins TRBV28 to TRBJ2-4, with a weak D call TRBD1 (6 bases). Germline lookup yields CDR1 MDHEN and CDR2 SYDVKM. V was trimmed by 6 bases and J by 0 bases, leaving 15 bases between them. The CDR3 covers 16 residues. Here the CDR3 reads CASRYRTVLAKNIQYF. The DNA for the CDR3 is TGTGCCAGCAGGTACCGGACAGTTCTAGCCAAAAACATTCAGTACTTC.

This clonotype was observed a few times. The chain recombines TRBV6-2 or TRBV6-3 with TRBJ1-1, with no clear D. The V end was cut by 7 bases, the J end by 4 bases, with 10 bases between. The CDR3 is made up of 12 amino acids. Germline loops: CDR1 MNHEY, CDR2 SVGEGT. The CDR3 is CASIRTPTEAFF. The CDR3, as DNA: TGTGCCAGCATCAGGACCCCCACTGAAGCTTTCTTT.

This clonotype was picked up a small number of times. V usage is TRBV5-1 and J usage is TRBJ1-4, with D maybe TRBD1 (5 bases). Germline V gene sequence: CDR1 SGHRS, CDR2 YFSETQ. This CDR3 has 15 amino acids. Between the trimmed V and J ends, which lost 0 bases and 6 bases, there was a span of 12 bases. In DNA, the CDR3 is TGCGCCAGCAGCTTGGATTTCGCAGGGCATGAAAAACTGTTTTTT. Encoded protein: CASSLDFAGHEKLFF.

This clonotype has just a few counts. The chain uses TRBV2 and TRBJ2-2; tentative D call: TRBD1 (5 bases). The V gene lost 5 bases and the J gene lost 6 bases, with 13 bases spanning the gap. There are 14 residues in the CDR3. Per the germline V gene, CDR1 is SNHLY and CDR2 is FYNNEI. The chain's CDR3 is CASSLTVRSGELFF. As DNA, the CDR3 is TGTGCCAGCAGTTTGACAGTTAGGTCCGGGGAGCTGTTTTTT.

This clonotype was detected a few times. This rearrangement joins TRBV4-1 to TRBJ2-7, with 7 bases aligning to TRBD2. The CDR3 extends over 16 amino acids. With V trimmed by 3 bases and J by 3 bases, 11 bases remained unmatched. Germline CDR1 is MGHRA and CDR2 is YSYEKL. The CDR3 protein is CASSQGPNSGVYEQYF. CDR3 sequence (DNA): TGCGCCAGCAGCCAGGGTCCGAACAGCGGGGTCTACGAGCAGTACTTC.

This chain connects TRBV2 to TRBJ2-1, with D tentatively TRBD2 (5 bases). Germline assignment: CDR1 SNHLY and CDR2 FYNNEI. There are 15 residues in the CDR3. Deletions cut 2 bases from V and 8 bases from J, with 16 bases between. The CDR3 nucleotides read TGTGCCAGCAGTGAAAGGACTCATGCATCCGATGAGCAGTTCTTC. Amino acid sequence: CASSERTHASDEQFF.

The rearrangement uses TRBV12-3 or TRBV12-4 and TRBJ2-7; tentatively, D is TRBD1 or TRBD2 (5 bases each). With 10 bases removed from V and 0 bases from J, the gap between germline ends came to 19 bases. The CDR3 is 15 residues long. The CDR3 DNA sequence: TGTGCCACCTCCCCGGGGCTGGGCCGCTCCTACGAGCAGTACTTC. This gives the protein CATSPGLGRSYEQYF.

The chain couples TRBV12-3 or TRBV12-4 to TRBJ1-5; D is undetermined. Trimming took 5 bases from V and 2 from J, leaving 13 bases between them. This CDR3 contains 15 residues. CDR3 in amino acids: CASSRPESGNQPQHF. CDR3 sequence (DNA): TGTGCCAGCAGTCGGCCCGAATCTGGCAATCAGCCCCAGCATTTT.

V gene TRBV20-1 combines with J gene TRBJ2-1; D possibly uses TRBD1 or TRBD2 (5 bases each). TRBJ2-7 explains the end of the DNA better; the J call may be wrong. This CDR3 contains 15 residues. Germline-derived CDR1 and CDR2 are DFQATT and SNEGSKA (reference sequence). For the CDR3, the DNA is TGCAGTGCTGAAGGGACCCCAAGCTCCTACAATGAGCAGTACTTC. This encodes CSAEGTPSSYNEQYF.

This clonotype has a handful of counts. The chain recombines TRBV6-5 with TRBJ2-5, with a weak D call TRBD2 (6 bases). The J call is doubtful: the DNA matches TRBJ2-7 better. The germline V gene encodes CDR1 MNHEY and CDR2 SVGAGI. The CDR3 covers 14 residues. The CDR3: CASSYFGTFYEQYF. CDR3 coding DNA: TGTGCCAGCAGTTACTTTGGGACTTTCTACGAGCAGTACTTC.

J is TRBJ2-5 and V is TRBV9; the D gene could be TRBD1 or TRBD2 (6 bases each). The germline V gene encodes CDR1 SGDLS and CDR2 YYNGEE. V was pared by 3 bases and J by 11 bases, with 14 bases between. The CDR3 totals 12 residues. CDR3 nucleotides: TGTGCCAGCAGCGAGGGGACACGGGAGCAGTACTTC. Translation: CASSEGTREQYF.

The chain joins TRBV15 to TRBJ2-5; D gene ambiguous. The CDR3 length is 14 residues. The V gene lost 1 base and the J gene lost 1 base, with 7 bases spanning the gap. CDR1 and CDR2 (germline): LNHNV, YYDKDF (reference sequence). This CDR3 reads CATSRGGSQETQYF. Here the CDR3 DNA reads TGTGCCACCAGCAGAGGTGGCTCCCAAGAGACCCAGTACTTC. The full variable domain, rest sourced from reference TRBV15 and TRBJ2-5, is DAMVIQNPRYQVTQFGKPVTLSCSQTLNHNVMYWYQQKSSQAPKLLFHYYDKDFNNEADTPDNFQSRRPNTSFCFLDIRSPGLGDTAMYLCATSRGGSQETQYFGPGTRLLVL.

This clonotype was counted only a few times. This rearrangement joins TRBV4-3 to TRBJ2-3, with TRBD2 matching over 8 bases. Germline-derived CDR1 and CDR2 are LGHNA and YSLEER. Losses at the gene ends were 1 base for V and 0 bases for J; bases not matched to a gene: 9. The CDR3 runs 18 residues. The chain's CDR3 is CASSQAFASGFSTDTQYF. Here the CDR3 DNA reads TGCGCCAGCAGCCAAGCGTTCGCTAGCGGGTTTAGCACAGATACGCAGTATTTT.

V usage is TRBV6-5 and J usage is TRBJ1-1; 11 nucleotides line up with TRBD1. V was clipped by 4 bases and J by 4 bases; unmatched bases: 14. There are 18 residues in the CDR3. CDR1 and CDR2 from the germline V gene are MNHEY and SVGAGI. The CDR3 DNA follows: TGTGCCAGCAGTTCCCAAATGGGACAGGGGGTGGGAGTCACTGAAGCTTTCTTT. Translated: CASSSQMGQGVGVTEAFF.

This clonotype was seen more than once but under ten times. The V and J genes are TRBV10-3 and TRBJ1-5, with D possibly matching TRBD1 (6 bases). This CDR3 contains 15 residues. Trimming pared 4 bases from V and 1 base from J, leaving 11 bases between. Germline V gives CDR1 ENHRY, CDR2 SYGVKD. The CDR3 DNA sequence: TGTGCCATCAGTGTGGGGGGCGGAAGCAATCAGCCCCAGCATTTT. The encoded protein is CAISVGGGSNQPQHF.

This clonotype was seen a few times. The chain combines TRBV7-2 with TRBJ2-7; maybe TRBD1 (6 bases). Germline V lookup: CDR1 SGHTA, CDR2 FQGNSA. The CDR3 has 13 amino acids. V lost 6 bases, J lost 6 bases, and 15 bases lay in between. The CDR3 bases are TGTGCCAGCAGTTTTACAGGGTTGGGCGAGCAGTACTTC. Translated: CASSFTGLGEQYF. Full variable domain (remainder filled in from reference TRBV7-2 and TRBJ2-7): GAGVSQSPSNKVTEKGKDVELRCDPISGHTALYWYRQSLGQGLEFLIYFQGNSAPDKSGLPSDRFSAERTGGSVSTLTIQRTQQEDSAVYLCASSFTGLGEQYFGPGTRLTVT.

The V gene is TRBV6-5, the J gene TRBJ1-1; 10 nucleotides agree with TRBD1. Germline V CDR1 and CDR2: MNHEY, SVGAGI. J gave up 3 bases and V 7 bases, and 8 bases lay outside the gene matches. This CDR3 region has 15 residues. The CDR3 bases are TGTGCCAGCAAACGGACAGGGGGGCTGGACACTGAAGCTTTCTTT. It specifies CASKRTGGLDTEAFF.

Concerning this clonotype itself: At one end, the junction sequence differs from germline, possibly due to a read error. This chain uses TRBV2 with TRBJ2-7; D gene ambiguous. The CDR3 runs to 14 residues. Germline V lookup: CDR1 SNHLY, CDR2 FYNNEI. CDR3 DNA: TGTGCCAGCAGCCCCCGGACGCAGACCTACAAGCAGTACTTC. Its protein product is CASSPRTQTYKQYF.

The chain is built from TRBV24-1 and TRBJ2-3, with 8 bases matching TRBD2. The CDR3 length is 16 residues. Trimming took 5 bases from V and 4 from J; bases not matched to a gene: 10. Germline V gene lookup returns CDR1 KGHDR and CDR2 SFDVKD. The CDR3 region has the DNA TGTGCCACCAGTGTTATGAGCGGGAGTGGGGCAGATACGCAGTATTTT. Amino acid sequence: CATSVMSGSGADTQYF.

This clonotype was picked up a small number of times. The chain combines TRBV25-1 with TRBJ1-5, with unresolved D. Trimming stripped 7 bases from V and 3 bases from J, with 22 bases between. CDR1 is MGHDK and CDR2 is SYGVNS in the germline V gene. The length of the CDR3 is 17 residues. CDR3 coding DNA: TGTGCCAGCAAAACCCCGTCCTATACGGGCGTCAATCAGCCCCAGCATTTT. Translated: CASKTPSYTGVNQPQHF.

This chain connects TRBV4-3 to TRBJ1-2; D gene ambiguous. The CDR3 is 16 residues long. Trimming removed 0 bases at V and 4 bases at J, with 15 bases between. In germline, CDR1 is LGHNA, CDR2 YSLEER. The CDR3 protein is CASSQDFSGNSYGYTF. CDR3 coding DNA: TGCGCCAGCAGCCAAGATTTTTCCGGGAACTCCTATGGCTACACCTTC.

This chain connects TRBV9 to TRBJ2-3; 8 bases are a match to TRBD2. The V segment lost 3 bases and the J segment 6 bases; nucleotides outside the gene matches: 9. The germline gives CDR1 SGDLS, CDR2 YYNGEE. The CDR3 has 15 amino acids. This CDR3 is CASSARGGQTDTQYF. DNA for the CDR3: TGTGCCAGCAGCGCACGGGGGGGCCAAACTGATACGCAGTATTTT. The whole variable domain, remainder taken from reference TRBV9 and TRBJ2-3, is DSGVTQTPKHLITATGQRVTLRCSPRSGDLSVYWYQQSLDQGLQFLIQYYNGEERAKGNILERFSAQQFPDLHSELNLSSLELGDSALYFCASSARGGQTDTQYFGPGTRLTVL.

This clonotype appeared once. The V gene is TRBV6-1, the J gene TRBJ1-2; TRBD1 is a possible D gene (5 bases). Trimming took 1 base from V and 4 from J, leaving 7 bases between them. This CDR3 has 13 residues. Germline V CDR1 and CDR2: MNHNS, SASEGT. CDR3 bases: TGTGCCAGCAGTGAAGGACAGACCTATGGCTACACCTTC. Its protein product is CASSEGQTYGYTF.